A few counts support the clone carrying this TCR beta chain. The data belong to a study of T cell responses to AZD1222 COVID-19 vaccine. Profiled with immunoSEQ multiplex PCR; TCRdb holds only in-frame clones, not every one. This table has tens of thousands of clones, approximately 80% appearing once. CDR3 length equals 16 residues. V was shortened by 1 base and J by 0 bases, with 13 bases between the two germline ends. Germline values: CDR1 MGHRA, CDR2 YSYEKL. This TCR was sampled from an adult in good health. The rearrangement links TRBV4-1 to TRBJ2-7; either TRBD1 or TRBD2 may supply D (5 bases each). The sequencing used peripheral blood, collected on day 0 of AZD1222 vaccination. The CDR3: CASSQGPEGSSYEQYF. In DNA, the CDR3 is TGCGCCAGCAGCCAAGGACCTGAGGGGAGCTCCTACGAGCAGTACTTC.